This T cell receptor (beta chain) originates from a study of identical twins. Unique molecular identifiers were in the cDNA, with template-switch universal primer binding. TCRdb re-derived calls from the 5' RACE reads in MiXCR, one entry per CDR3 protein. The profile shows some 1,700,000 distinct CDR3 sequences, about 32% of them singletons. Germline CDR1 reads SGHRS; CDR2 reads YFSETQ. Trimming pared 3 bases from V and 4 bases from J, leaving 14 bases between. This CDR3 has 15 residues. This clonotype has a handful of counts. The specimen sequenced was cord blood. The chain links TRBV5-1 to TRBJ2-1, with D perhaps being TRBD1 or TRBD2 (5 bases each). This clonotype originated in a newborn girl in good health. The CDR3 DNA reads TGCGCCAGCAGCTGGGGACGGAAGACATACAATGAGCAGTTCTTC. As protein: CASSWGRKTYNEQFF.